Detailed here is one T cell receptor (beta chain). No antigen is known for it. The sample belongs to a study of T cell responses to AZD1222 COVID-19 vaccine. The overall study: Pooling covered second doses at about 4 or about 12 weeks. Overall study findings and caveats: Variant regions that are unmutated are reportedly the target of nearly half of spike-specific TCRs. Vaccine-related CD4 TCRs covered spike, predominating at 160-218 and 743-854. Compared with day 0, the breadth and depth of the Spike-specific TCR repertoire rose significantly after two doses of AZD1222.

Some clones are missing from TCRdb's copy, which holds only in-frame ones; the method was immunoSEQ multiplex PCR. The profile covers 85,000 to 130,000 clones, with approximately 88% appearing a single time and 8% to 9% taken by the ten largest. This TCR was recovered from an adult in good health. The starting material was peripheral blood, obtained on day 0 of AZD1222 vaccination.

CDR3 bases: TGTGCCAGCGCTACCACGGCGGGGGAGGCGGTCGGGGAGCTGTTTTTT. Its protein is CASATTAGEAVGELFF. This chain connects TRBV7-2 to TRBJ2-2; 7 bases agree with TRBD2. J was trimmed by 7 bases and V by 8 bases; bases with no gene match: 16. The CDR3 consists of 16 residues. Germline V gives CDR1 SGHTA, CDR2 FQGNSA.